The entry below gives a single T cell receptor beta chain sequence along with its context. The CDR3 sequence is 13 residues long. The V gene lost 5 bases and the J gene lost 10 bases, with 15 bases spanning the gap. The germline V gene has CDR1 SGHTA and CDR2 FQGTGA. Regarding treatment: approximately 18 received Ad26.COV2.S at low or high dose, single or two shots; about 5 received placebo; per-sample allocation not given. The samples were gathered on day 63 after the first injection of vaccine or placebo. The data belong to a study of Ad26.COV2.S vaccination and SARS-CoV-2 variants. Profiling relied on immunoSEQ multiplex PCR, and the TCRdb table lists in-frame clones only, not all of them. The sample has some 340,000 clones, just under 85% seen once.

Sequencing was performed on peripheral blood, taken in a trial of Ad26.COV2.S vaccine versus placebo. This sequence joins TRBV7-3 and TRBJ2-1; maybe TRBD2 (5 bases). This sequence was found in a person aged 18 to 59 who received the Ad26.COV2.S COVID-19 vaccine or a placebo. CDR3 sequence: CASSVKTSGEQFF. CDR3 nucleotides: TGTGCCAGCAGCGTTAAGACCTCGGGGGAGCAGTTCTTC.